What follows are 28 T cell receptor beta chains derived from one specimen sequenced in a study of CD8 T cells in ankylosing spondylitis. One entry per CDR3 protein, called by TCRdb with MiXCR from the 5' RACE reads. The sample records roughly 200,000 distinct CDR3 sequences, 9.5% to 15% being singletons. Material for sequencing was blood, either unsorted or a sorted T cell fraction (not recorded which). These receptors all come from a male donor with ankylosing spondylitis or in good health (not recorded which).

The chain uses TRBV7-9 and TRBJ2-7; D gene ambiguous. The CDR3 contains 12 residues. Germline V gene sequence: CDR1 SEHNR, CDR2 FQNEAQ (reference sequence). Trimming removed 7 bases from V and 5 bases from J, with 12 bases in between. The CDR3 loop is CASTWAGDEQYF. In DNA, the CDR3 is TGTGCCAGCACGTGGGCAGGAGACGAGCAGTACTTC.

The V and J genes are TRBV11-2 and TRBJ1-2; D is ambiguous. This CDR3 has 14 residues. V gave up 1 base and J gave up 6 bases, with 12 bases separating them. The germline gives CDR1 SGHAT, CDR2 FQNNGV. The chain's CDR3 is CASSLVVGWNGYTF. CDR3 bases: TGTGCCAGCAGCTTAGTGGTAGGGTGGAATGGCTACACCTTC. The full variable domain, in which reference TRBV11-2 and TRBJ1-2 provide the parts outside the CDR3, is EAGVAQSPRYKIIEKRQSVAFWCNPISGHATLYWYQQILGQGPKLLIQFQNNGVVDDSQLPKDRFSAERLKGVDSTLKIQPAKLEDSAVYLCASSLVVGWNGYTFGSGTRLTVV.

The chain couples TRBV7-2 to TRBJ1-1; no firm D call. CDR1 is SGHTA and CDR2 is FQGNSA in the germline V gene. The CDR3 has 14 residues. Trimming left V 1 base short and J 3 bases short, with 9 bases between. The CDR3 coding sequence is TGTGCCAGCAGCTTAGGGGCACGGTACACTGAAGCTTTCTTT. It specifies CASSLGARYTEAFF.

In this sample, this clonotype turned up a few times. This chain uses TRBV12-3 or TRBV12-4 with TRBJ2-7, with 7 bases fitting TRBD2. J gave up 2 bases and V 3 bases, and 7 bases lay outside the gene matches. The CDR3 extends over 15 amino acids. The DNA of the CDR3 is TGTGCCAGCAGTTTTGGGCTAGCGGAGACCTACGAGCAGTACTTC. Translated, it gives CASSFGLAETYEQYF.

The chain carries TRBV15 and TRBJ2-5; perhaps TRBD1 as D (5 bases). Germline-derived CDR1 and CDR2 are LNHNV and YYDKDF (reference sequence). The CDR3 is 16 residues long. The V end lost 0 bases, the J end lost 4 bases, and 15 bases lay between the germline ends. This CDR3 reads CATSRDIGVAGETQYF. The CDR3 region has the DNA TGTGCCACCAGCAGAGATATAGGGGTAGCTGGAGAGACCCAGTACTTC.

This chain uses TRBV18 with TRBJ2-7; 7 bases agree with TRBD1. With V trimmed by 2 bases and J by 7 bases, 17 bases remained unmatched. Looked up from germline, CDR1 is KGHSH and CDR2 is LQKENI. The CDR3 is made up of 17 amino acids. CDR3: CASSPSSIIGQDPEQYF. In DNA, the CDR3 is TGTGCCAGCTCACCATCCTCAATAATTGGACAGGATCCGGAGCAGTACTTC.

The chain is built from TRBV20-1 and TRBJ1-1, with D perhaps matching TRBD1 (6 bases). V shed 4 bases and J shed 5 bases, with 17 bases lying between them. The CDR3 totals 14 residues. Germline CDR1 is DFQATT and CDR2 is SNEGSKA (reference sequence). The CDR3 nucleotides are TGCAGTGCTACCTTAACAGGGCGCGGTACTGAAGCTTTCTTT. Translated, it gives CSATLTGRGTEAFF.

For the CDR3, the DNA is TGTGCCAGCAGTTACGGACTAGCGGAATTCCAAGAGACCCAGTACTTC. This translates into CASSYGLAEFQETQYF. The chain carries TRBV6-5 and TRBJ2-5; TRBD2 aligns across 10 bases. The J segment lost 1 base and the V segment lost 2 bases, leaving 4 bases of the junction unmatched. The germline V gene encodes CDR1 MNHEY and CDR2 SVGAGI. The CDR3 has 16 residues.

The sample holds many counts of this clonotype. The chain is built from TRBV12-3 or TRBV12-4 and TRBJ2-1; the D gene is possibly TRBD1 (6 bases). The CDR3 contains 13 residues. Trimming took 4 bases from V and 4 from J, leaving 8 bases between them. CDR3 sequence reads: CASSSTGYNEQFF. The DNA for the CDR3 is TGTGCCAGCAGTTCTACAGGGTACAATGAGCAGTTCTTC.

This chain uses TRBV7-9 with TRBJ2-1; TRBD2 agrees at 8 bases. After removal of 5 bases from V and 5 bases from J, the junction contained 11 bases not matched to a gene. Germline V gives CDR1 SEHNR, CDR2 FQNEAQ (reference sequence). CDR3 length equals 16 residues. CDR3 sequence: CASSRPLLAVDNEQFF. In DNA form, the CDR3 reads TGTGCCAGCAGCCGACCATTACTAGCGGTCGACAATGAGCAGTTCTTC.

This clonotype was seen repeatedly, ten times or more. The chain has TRBV30 and TRBJ1-1; D not resolved. V was shortened by 0 bases and J by 1 base, with 6 bases between the two germline ends. The CDR3 contains 13 residues. Germline V gives CDR1 GTSNPN, CDR2 SVGIG (reference sequence). The CDR3 loop reads CAWSVLGNTEAFF. CDR3 in DNA: TGTGCCTGGAGTGTACTGGGGAACACTGAAGCTTTCTTT.

There are a few counts of this clonotype. The rearrangement joins TRBV19 to TRBJ2-3, with a possible D match to TRBD1 (5 bases). In germline, CDR1 is LNHDA, CDR2 SQIVND (reference sequence). The CDR3 spans 18 residues. The V and J ends lost 4 bases and 4 bases respectively, with 24 bases between them. The chain's CDR3 is CASSTQGLEVGIADTQYF. In DNA, the CDR3 is TGTGCCAGTAGTACCCAGGGTCTAGAAGTAGGGATCGCAGATACGCAGTATTTT.

This chain uses TRBV30 with TRBJ2-1, with 8 bases that match TRBD2. Trimming cost V 1 base and J 4 bases; bases outside gene matches: 3. The germline V gene encodes CDR1 GTSNPN and CDR2 SVGIG (reference sequence). The CDR3 is made up of 14 amino acids. The CDR3 loop reads CAWSGASGYNEQFF. In DNA, the CDR3 is TGTGCCTGGAGTGGGGCTAGCGGGTACAATGAGCAGTTCTTC.

J is TRBJ2-7 and V is TRBV7-9; tentative D call: TRBD1 (6 bases). Germline values: CDR1 SEHNR, CDR2 FQNEAQ (reference sequence). The ends were cut back, 4 bases at V and 2 bases at J, with 18 bases in the middle. The CDR3 runs 16 residues. CDR3 region: CASSSTGTAYPYEQYF. As DNA, the CDR3 is TGTGCCAGCAGCTCGACAGGCACCGCTTACCCCTACGAGCAGTACTTC.

The V call is TRBV4-1, the J call TRBJ2-2; TRBD1 might be the D (6 bases). The CDR3 consists of 13 residues. Germline V gene data show CDR1 as MGHRA and CDR2 as YSYEKL. The V and J ends lost 5 bases and 6 bases respectively, with 10 bases between them. The DNA of the CDR3 is TGCGCCAGCAGCTGGACAGAGTCCGGGGAGCTGTTTTTT. Protein sequence: CASSWTESGELFF.

V is TRBV29-1 and J is TRBJ2-1; the D gene is possibly TRBD1 (6 bases). Deletions cut 7 bases from V and 5 bases from J, with 15 bases between. The CDR3 is 13 amino acids. CDR1 and CDR2 (germline): SQVTM, ANQGSEA. The CDR3 spells CSGSGARHNEQFF. The CDR3 DNA is TGCAGCGGGTCAGGGGCGCGGCACAATGAGCAGTTCTTC.

This clonotype appeared a few times. This chain joins TRBV5-1 and TRBJ2-1; 8 bases line up with TRBD1. Germline CDR1 and CDR2: SGHRS and YFSETQ. This CDR3 region has 16 residues. J gave up 6 bases and V 0 bases, and 8 bases lay outside the gene matches. The chain's CDR3 is CASSLEGLQGGNEQFF. The CDR3 DNA follows: TGCGCCAGCAGCTTGGAAGGGCTACAGGGGGGCAATGAGCAGTTCTTC.

This clonotype was observed a few times. CDR3 nucleotide sequence: TGTGCCAGCAGCTTCCCTCGGGCGGACCCCCCCTACAATGAGCAGTTCTTC. It is translated as CASSFPRADPPYNEQFF. The gene calls are TRBV11-2 and TRBJ2-1; no clear D. The germline V gene has CDR1 SGHAT and CDR2 FQNNGV. This CDR3 spans 17 amino acids. Trimming removed 3 bases at V and 2 bases at J, with 17 bases between.

The rearrangement joins TRBV6-1 to TRBJ2-1, with D possibly matching TRBD1 (5 bases). This CDR3 contains 15 residues. Looked up from germline, CDR1 is MNHNS and CDR2 is SASEGT. The V gene lost 3 bases and the J gene lost 4 bases, with 13 bases spanning the gap. The CDR3 bases are TGTGCCAGCAGTGATGGGGCTAGGATTTACAATGAGCAGTTCTTC. Translating gives CASSDGARIYNEQFF.

This clonotype turned up a few times. V gene TRBV30 combines with J gene TRBJ2-5; maybe TRBD2 (5 bases). This CDR3 comprises 15 residues. Germline CDR1 GTSNPN, CDR2 SVGIG (reference sequence). With 2 bases removed from V and 5 bases from J, the gap between germline ends came to 18 bases. CDR3 nucleotides: TGTGCCTGGAGTAGGCAGGACCGGAGGTCCGAGACCCAGTACTTC. Its protein product is CAWSRQDRRSETQYF.

The V gene is TRBV7-9, the J gene TRBJ2-3, with 11 bases aligning to TRBD2. The CDR3 loop spans 16 amino acids. Germline trimming cut 4 bases from V and 6 bases from J; bases unmatched to any gene: 9. CDR1 is SEHNR, CDR2 FQNEAQ, per germline (reference sequence). In nucleotides, the CDR3 is TGTGCCAGCAGCTCCCGGGCTAGCGGGAGGCGGGATACGCAGTATTTT. It yields the protein CASSSRASGRRDTQYF.

The table lists this clonotype with a few counts. V and J are TRBV4-1 and TRBJ2-7; perhaps TRBD1 as D (6 bases). Germline V gives CDR1 MGHRA, CDR2 YSYEKL. The CDR3 length is 15 residues. Trimming shortened V by 0 bases and J by 7 bases, and 16 bases separated the two germline ends. DNA for the CDR3: TGCGCCAGCAGCCAAGATCCATTGGGGGCAGGTGAGCAGTACTTC. Amino acid sequence: CASSQDPLGAGEQYF.

The genes are TRBV6-2 or TRBV6-3 and TRBJ2-7, with TRBD1 as a possible D gene (5 bases). CDR1 MNHEY and CDR2 SVGEGT come from the germline V gene. This CDR3 is 15 amino acids long. Trimming cost V 5 bases and J 2 bases, with 16 bases left between them. The CDR3: CASSGGAGRPYEQYF. The DNA of the CDR3 is TGTGCCAGCAGTGGTGGGGCAGGGCGCCCCTACGAGCAGTACTTC.

This clonotype was detected only a few times. The gene calls are TRBV4-1 and TRBJ1-1, with D uncertain. Between the trimmed V and J ends, which lost 0 bases and 4 bases, there was a span of 15 bases. Germline V gene sequence: CDR1 MGHRA, CDR2 YSYEKL. The CDR3 covers 16 residues. The CDR3 spells CASSQDGEMILTEAFF. CDR3 in DNA: TGCGCCAGCAGCCAAGATGGGGAGATGATTCTCACTGAAGCTTTCTTT.

This clonotype was picked up a small number of times. The J gene is TRBJ2-7, the V gene TRBV5-1, with TRBD1 identical over 9 bases. CDR1 SGHRS and CDR2 YFSETQ come from the germline V gene. The CDR3 runs to 13 residues. The trim removed 5 bases at V and 5 bases at J, leaving 5 bases unmatched. Here the CDR3 reads CASRGQGINEQYF. DNA of the CDR3: TGCGCCAGCAGGGGACAGGGCATCAACGAGCAGTACTTC. The full variable domain, rest sourced from reference TRBV5-1 and TRBJ2-7, is KAGVTQTPRYLIKTRGQQVTLSCSPISGHRSVSWYQQTPGQGLQFLFEYFSETQRNKGNFPGRFSGRQFSNSRSEMNVSTLELGDSALYLCASRGQGINEQYFGPGTRLTVT.

This clonotype was observed a few times. The chain carries TRBV13 and TRBJ1-1; 7 bases map to TRBD1. This CDR3 has 13 amino acids. Germline V gene data show CDR1 as PRHDT and CDR2 as FYEKMQ (reference sequence). Germline trimming cut 4 bases from V and 8 bases from J; bases unmatched to any gene: 7. CDR3 in DNA: TGTGCCAGCAGCTCCCAAGTGACAGGGGAAGCTTTCTTT. Its translation is CASSSQVTGEAFF.

This clonotype was detected many times. The V and J genes are TRBV21-1 and TRBJ1-5; TRBD1 was called by the table and not checked on the DNA. TRBV21-1 constitutes a pseudogene. CDR3 size: 14 residues. The CDR3 DNA is TGTGCCAGCAGCAAAGACAGGGGCAATCAGCCCCAGCATTTT. Protein: CASSKDRGNQPQHF.

This chain connects TRBV6-1 to TRBJ1-1; D possibly corresponds to TRBD1 (6 bases). Trimming took 0 bases from V and 4 from J, leaving 12 bases between them. The CDR3 is 15 residues long. From germline, CDR1 is MNHNS and CDR2 SASEGT. The CDR3 DNA reads as TGTGCCAGCAGTGAAGCTGGGGGGGCCAGCACTGAAGCTTTCTTT. This codes for CASSEAGGASTEAFF.